A single TCR beta chain is shown here with its context. The antigen is unknown. The sample is drawn from a study of CD8 T cells in ankylosing spondylitis. Germline CDR1 reads MNHEY; CDR2 reads SMNVEV (reference sequence). The CDR3 extends over 14 amino acids. The J segment lost 4 bases and the V segment lost 5 bases, leaving 2 bases of the junction unmatched. Quantitative molecular-barcoded 5'-RACE generated the TCR beta libraries. TCRdb called the 5' RACE reads again in MiXCR, with one record for every CDR3 protein. In the table there are a few hundred thousand distinct CDR3 sequences, around 18% of which are singletons. Notes on the study in general: Within ankylosing spondylitis blood, a TCR beta motif made up of roughly eight highly homologous variants appeared to be characteristic. Reportedly, disease-linked clones are significantly enriched in ankylosing spondylitis patients' matched synovial fluid. Clones that were linked to disease were CD8+ and were relatively rare in peripheral blood.

The sequencing sample was made of blood, either unsorted or a sorted T cell fraction (not recorded which). The rearrangement joins TRBV27 to TRBJ2-1, with 10 bases matching TRBD1. The receptor's source is a male donor with ankylosing spondylitis. The CDR3 protein is CASSGTGEYNEQFF. In DNA, the CDR3 is TGTGCCAGCAGTGGGACAGGGGAATACAATGAGCAGTTCTTC.